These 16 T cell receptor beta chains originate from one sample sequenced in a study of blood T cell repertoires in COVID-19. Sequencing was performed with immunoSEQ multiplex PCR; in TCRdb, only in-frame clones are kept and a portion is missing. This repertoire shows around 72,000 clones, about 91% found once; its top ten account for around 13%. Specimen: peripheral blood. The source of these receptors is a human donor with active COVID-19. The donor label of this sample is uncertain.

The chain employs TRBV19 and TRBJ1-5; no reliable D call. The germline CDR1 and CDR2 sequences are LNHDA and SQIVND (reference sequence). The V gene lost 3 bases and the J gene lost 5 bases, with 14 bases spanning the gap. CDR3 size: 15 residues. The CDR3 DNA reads TGTGCCAGTAGTATTTCTTGGCGGGCAGATCAGCCCCAGCATTTT. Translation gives CASSISWRADQPQHF. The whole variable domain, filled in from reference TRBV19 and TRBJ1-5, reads DGGITQSPKYLFRKEGQNVTLSCEQNLNHDAMYWYRQDPGQGLRLIYYSQIVNDFQKGDIAEGYSVSREKKESFPLTVTSAQKNPTAFYLCASSISWRADQPQHFGDGTRLSIL.

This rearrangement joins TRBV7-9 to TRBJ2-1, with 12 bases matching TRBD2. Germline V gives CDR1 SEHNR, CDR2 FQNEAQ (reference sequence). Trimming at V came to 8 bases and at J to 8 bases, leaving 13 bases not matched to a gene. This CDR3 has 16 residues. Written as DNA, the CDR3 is TGTGCCAGCCTGGGACTAGCGGGTCCCCGGGGGGATGAGCAGTTCTTC. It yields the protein CASLGLAGPRGDEQFF.

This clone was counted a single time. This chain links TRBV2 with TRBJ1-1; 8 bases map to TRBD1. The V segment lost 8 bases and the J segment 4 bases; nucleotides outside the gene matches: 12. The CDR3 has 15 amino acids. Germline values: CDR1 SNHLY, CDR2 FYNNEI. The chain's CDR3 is CASLQGAQTLTEAFF. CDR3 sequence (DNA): TGTGCCAGCTTGCAGGGGGCCCAAACCCTCACTGAAGCTTTCTTT.

The DNA of the CDR3 is TGTGCCAGTAGGGACCAGGACAGGGCGTCTGGCTACACCTTC. As protein: CASRDQDRASGYTF. V is TRBV19 and J is TRBJ1-2; 8 positions match TRBD1. In germline, CDR1 is LNHDA, CDR2 SQIVND (reference sequence). V shed 6 bases, J shed 7 bases, and the junction held 10 bases outside the gene matches. CDR3 length: 14 amino acids.

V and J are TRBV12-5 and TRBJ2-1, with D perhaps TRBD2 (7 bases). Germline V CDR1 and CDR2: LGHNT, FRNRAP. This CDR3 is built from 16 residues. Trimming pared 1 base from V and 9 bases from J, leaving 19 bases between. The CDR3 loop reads CASGLDPGRGRGEQFF. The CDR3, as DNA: TGTGCTAGTGGTTTGGACCCGGGGAGGGGGAGGGGTGAGCAGTTCTTC.

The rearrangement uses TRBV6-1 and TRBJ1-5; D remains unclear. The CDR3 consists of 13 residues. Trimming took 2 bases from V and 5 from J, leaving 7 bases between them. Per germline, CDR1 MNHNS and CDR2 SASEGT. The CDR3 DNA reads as TGTGCCAGCAGTGAAAGACGGGATCAGCCCCAGCATTTT. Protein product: CASSERRDQPQHF.

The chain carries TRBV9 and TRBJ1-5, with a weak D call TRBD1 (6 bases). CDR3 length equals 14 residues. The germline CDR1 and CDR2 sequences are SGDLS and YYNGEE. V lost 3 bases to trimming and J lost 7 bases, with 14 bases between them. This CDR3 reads CASSDNGGRQPQHF. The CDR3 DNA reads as TGTGCCAGCAGCGATAACGGGGGGCGGCAGCCCCAGCATTTT.

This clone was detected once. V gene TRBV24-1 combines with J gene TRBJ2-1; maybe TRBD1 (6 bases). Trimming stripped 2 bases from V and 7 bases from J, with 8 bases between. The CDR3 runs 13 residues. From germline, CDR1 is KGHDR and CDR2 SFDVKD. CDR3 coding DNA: TGTGCCACCAGTGATTCGCAGGGGAATGAGCAGTTCTTC. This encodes CATSDSQGNEQFF.

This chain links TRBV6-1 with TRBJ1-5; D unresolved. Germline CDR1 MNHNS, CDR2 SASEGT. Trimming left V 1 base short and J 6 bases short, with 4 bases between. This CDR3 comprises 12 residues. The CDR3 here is CASSEDIQPQHF. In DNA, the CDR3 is TGTGCCAGCAGTGAAGATATTCAGCCCCAGCATTTT.

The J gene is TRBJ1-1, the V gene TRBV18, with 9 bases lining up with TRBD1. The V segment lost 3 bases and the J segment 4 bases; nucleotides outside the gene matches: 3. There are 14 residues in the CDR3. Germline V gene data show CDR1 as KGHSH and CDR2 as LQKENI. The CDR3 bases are TGTGCCAGCTCACCTACAGGGGGCGGCACTGAAGCTTTCTTT. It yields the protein CASSPTGGGTEAFF.

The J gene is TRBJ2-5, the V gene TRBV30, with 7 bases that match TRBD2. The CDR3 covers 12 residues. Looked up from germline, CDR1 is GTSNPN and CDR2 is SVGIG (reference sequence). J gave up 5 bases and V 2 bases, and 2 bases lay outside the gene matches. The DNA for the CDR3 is TGTGCCTGGAGTAGCGGGGTCGAGACCCAGTACTTC. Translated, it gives CAWSSGVETQYF.

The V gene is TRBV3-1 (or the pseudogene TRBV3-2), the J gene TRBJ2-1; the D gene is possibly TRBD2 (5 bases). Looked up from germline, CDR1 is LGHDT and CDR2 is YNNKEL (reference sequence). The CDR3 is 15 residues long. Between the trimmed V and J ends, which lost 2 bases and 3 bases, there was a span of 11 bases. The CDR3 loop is CASSQTRWGYNEQFF. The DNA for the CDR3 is TGTGCCAGCAGCCAAACTAGATGGGGCTACAATGAGCAGTTCTTC.

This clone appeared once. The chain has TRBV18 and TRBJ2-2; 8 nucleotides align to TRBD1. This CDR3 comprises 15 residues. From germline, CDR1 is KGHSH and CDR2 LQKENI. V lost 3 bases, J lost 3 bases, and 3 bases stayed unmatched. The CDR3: CASSPNRGDTGELFF. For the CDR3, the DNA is TGTGCCAGCTCACCGAACAGGGGGGACACCGGGGAGCTGTTTTTT.

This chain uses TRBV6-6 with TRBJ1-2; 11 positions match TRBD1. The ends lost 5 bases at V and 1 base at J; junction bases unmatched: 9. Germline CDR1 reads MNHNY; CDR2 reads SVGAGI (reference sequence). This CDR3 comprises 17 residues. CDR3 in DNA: TGTGCCAGCAGTCCAGGACAGGGGGCTATTCGTAACTATGGCTACACCTTC. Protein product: CASSPGQGAIRNYGYTF.

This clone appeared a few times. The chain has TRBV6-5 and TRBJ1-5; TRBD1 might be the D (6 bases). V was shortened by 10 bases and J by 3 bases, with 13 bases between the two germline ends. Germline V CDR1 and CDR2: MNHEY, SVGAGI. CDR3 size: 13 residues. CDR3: CATGQSLNQPQHF. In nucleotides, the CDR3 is TGTGCCACCGGACAGTCTCTCAATCAGCCCCAGCATTTT.

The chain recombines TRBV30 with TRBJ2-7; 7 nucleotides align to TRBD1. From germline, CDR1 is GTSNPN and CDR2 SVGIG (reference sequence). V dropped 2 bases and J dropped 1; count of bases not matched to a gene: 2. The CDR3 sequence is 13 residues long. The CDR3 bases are TGTGCCTGGAGTCCACAGGGGTCCTACGAGCAGTACTTC. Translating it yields CAWSPQGSYEQYF.